The 2 T cell receptor beta chains below come from one sample, sequenced in a study of metastatic and nonmetastatic thyroid tumors. All patients were treatment-naive before thyroid surgery. With MiXCR, TCRdb called clones anew from the PCR reads. The sample lists approximately 29,000 clones; about 30% were seen once. Material: blood. Source of these receptors: a female donor with papillary thyroid cancer or a benign thyroid nodule (not recorded which). Some clones in this sample may be carry-over from other donors' samples.

This clone has at least ten counts. V is TRBV20-1 and J is TRBJ1-2; 7 bases map to TRBD1. After removal of 4 bases from V and 4 bases from J, the junction contained 6 bases not matched to a gene. Germline V CDR1 and CDR2: DFQATT, SNEGSKA (reference sequence). The CDR3 has 13 amino acids. The CDR3: CSATDRATYGYTF. Written as DNA, the CDR3 is TGCAGTGCTACCGACAGGGCAACCTATGGCTACACCTTC.

This clone was detected a few times. V and J are TRBV18 and TRBJ2-7, with D possibly TRBD1 on 6 matching bases. This CDR3 is 14 amino acids long. The germline V and J ends were trimmed by 0 bases and 6 bases, with 12 bases remaining between them. Germline CDR1 is KGHSH and CDR2 is LQKENI. The CDR3 region has the DNA TGTGCCAGCTCACCACCTCTGCAGGGGTTCGAGCAGTACTTC. Amino acid sequence: CASSPPLQGFEQYF.